These T cell receptor beta chains were read from a single sample in a study of cytomegalovirus exposure and HLA in healthy donors. Generated by immunoSEQ multiplex PCR, the TCRdb table keeps only in-frame clones and is missing some. The sample totals some 130,000 clones. Specimen: PBMCs. These receptors originate from a man aged 18 to 29 in good health and CMV-seronegative. Both conserved end residues are trimmed from each CDR3. D genes are given only for firm matches.

d_call | j_call | v_call | cdr3_aa
- | TRBJ1-5 | TRBV11-2 | ASSSGDFNGNQPQH
- | TRBJ2-4 | TRBV5-1 | ASSLAHKNIQY
- | TRBJ2-1 | TRBV5-4 | ASSPPGNEQF
- | TRBJ1-1 | TRBV19 | ASTPGNFMNTEAF
- | TRBJ1-1 | TRBV5-1 | ASSAGGPTNTEAF
- | TRBJ1-5 | TRBV7-9 | ASSPLGGDQPQH
- | TRBJ2-5 | TRBV6-5 | ASTAGGLGVGTQY
- | TRBJ2-3 | TRBV19 | ASTPRGGIWAQY
TRBD1 | TRBJ1-6 | TRBV30 | AGVGQSNSPLH
- | TRBJ1-2 | TRBV7-9 | ASSPQTTAGLNYGYT
TRBD1 | TRBJ1-1 | TRBV19 | ASSIGRGTGGFTEAF
TRBD2 | TRBJ2-7 | TRBV6-5 | ASSYGSSGGYEQY
- | TRBJ2-5 | TRBV5-1 | ASSADQETQY
- | TRBJ2-3 | TRBV30 | AWSVTGGGDTQY
TRBD1 | TRBJ2-2 | TRBV19 | ASSGAGTGRTGELF
- | - | TRBV25-1 | ASSGGGTFHYEQY
TRBD2 | TRBJ2-1 | TRBV7-9 | ASSFLAGESIDNEQF
- | TRBJ1-4 | TRBV4-3 | ASSQDNLVVSNEKLF
- | TRBJ1-1 | TRBV5-1 | ASRIEMTGEAF
- | TRBJ1-5 | TRBV6-4 | ASSDREGQPQH